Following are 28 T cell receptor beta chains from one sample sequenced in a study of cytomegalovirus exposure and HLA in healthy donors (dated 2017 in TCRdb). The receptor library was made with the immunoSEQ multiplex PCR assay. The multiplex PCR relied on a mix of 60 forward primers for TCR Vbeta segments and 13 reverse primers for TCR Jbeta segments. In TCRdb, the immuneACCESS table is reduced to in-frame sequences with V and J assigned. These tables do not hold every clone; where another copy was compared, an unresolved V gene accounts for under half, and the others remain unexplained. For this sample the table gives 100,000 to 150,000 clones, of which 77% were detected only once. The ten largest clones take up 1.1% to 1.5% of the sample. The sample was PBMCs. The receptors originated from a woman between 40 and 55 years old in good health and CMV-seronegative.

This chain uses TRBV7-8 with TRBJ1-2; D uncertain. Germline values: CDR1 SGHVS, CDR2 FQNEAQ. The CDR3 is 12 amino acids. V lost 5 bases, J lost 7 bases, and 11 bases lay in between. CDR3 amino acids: CASSREDFGYTF. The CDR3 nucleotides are TGTGCCAGCAGCCGAGAGGACTTTGGCTACACCTTC.

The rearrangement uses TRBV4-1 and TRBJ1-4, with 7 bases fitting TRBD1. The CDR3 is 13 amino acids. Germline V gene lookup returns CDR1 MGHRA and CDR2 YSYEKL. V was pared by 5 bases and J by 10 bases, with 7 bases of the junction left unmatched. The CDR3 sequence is CASSFRGFGKLFF. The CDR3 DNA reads TGCGCCAGCAGCTTCAGGGGGTTTGGAAAACTGTTTTTT.

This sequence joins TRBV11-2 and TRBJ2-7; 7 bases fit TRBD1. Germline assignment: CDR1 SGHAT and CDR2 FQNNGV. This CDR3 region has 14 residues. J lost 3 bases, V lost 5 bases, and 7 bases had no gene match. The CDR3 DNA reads TGTGCCAGCAGCCGTATACAGGGGAGCTACGAGCAGTACTTC. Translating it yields CASSRIQGSYEQYF.

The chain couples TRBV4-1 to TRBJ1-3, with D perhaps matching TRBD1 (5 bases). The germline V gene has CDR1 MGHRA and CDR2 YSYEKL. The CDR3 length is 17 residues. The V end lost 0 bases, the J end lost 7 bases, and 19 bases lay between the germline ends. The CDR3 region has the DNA TGCGCCAGCAGCCAAGAGGGGAAACAGGCTAGGTGGAACACCATATATTTT. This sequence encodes CASSQEGKQARWNTIYF.

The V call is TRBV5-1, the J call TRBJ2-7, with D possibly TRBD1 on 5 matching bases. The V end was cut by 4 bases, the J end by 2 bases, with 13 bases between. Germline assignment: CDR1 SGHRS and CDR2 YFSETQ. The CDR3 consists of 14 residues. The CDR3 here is CASSNVQATYEQYF. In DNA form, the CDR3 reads TGCGCCAGCAGCAACGTACAGGCAACCTACGAGCAGTACTTC. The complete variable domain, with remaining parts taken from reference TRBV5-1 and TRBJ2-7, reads KAGVTQTPRYLIKTRGQQVTLSCSPISGHRSVSWYQQTPGQGLQFLFEYFSETQRNKGNFPGRFSGRQFSNSRSEMNVSTLELGDSALYLCASSNVQATYEQYFGPGTRLTVT.

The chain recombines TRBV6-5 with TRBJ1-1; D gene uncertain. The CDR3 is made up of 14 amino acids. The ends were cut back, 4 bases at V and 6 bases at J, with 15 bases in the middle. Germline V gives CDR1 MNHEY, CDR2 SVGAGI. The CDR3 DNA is TGTGCCAGCAGTTTTCGGGGATCCGGCGCTGAAGCTTTCTTT. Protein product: CASSFRGSGAEAFF.

CDR3 sequence: CASSEAPSLFSYNEQFF. CDR3 DNA: TGTGCCAGCAGTGAAGCCCCTAGCCTTTTCTCCTACAATGAGCAGTTCTTC. The chain links TRBV2 to TRBJ2-1, with a possible D match to TRBD2 (5 bases). Trimming cost V 0 bases and J 0 bases, with 12 bases left between them. The CDR3 has 17 residues. From germline, CDR1 is SNHLY and CDR2 FYNNEI.

This CDR3 reads CASANGASVEQFF. For the CDR3, the DNA is TGTGCCAGCGCCAACGGAGCTAGCGTGGAGCAGTTCTTC. The V and J genes are TRBV7-9 and TRBJ2-1, with a weak D call TRBD2 (6 bases). Trimming removed 8 bases at V and 10 bases at J, with 18 bases between. CDR1 SEHNR and CDR2 FQNEAQ come from the germline V gene (reference sequence). This CDR3 region has 13 residues.

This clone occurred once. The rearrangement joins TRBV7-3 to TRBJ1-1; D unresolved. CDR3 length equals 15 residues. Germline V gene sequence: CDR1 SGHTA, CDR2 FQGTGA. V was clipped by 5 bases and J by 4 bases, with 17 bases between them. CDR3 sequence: CASSPSSDGSTEAFF. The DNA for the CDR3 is TGTGCCAGCAGCCCCTCCTCGGACGGGAGCACTGAAGCTTTCTTT. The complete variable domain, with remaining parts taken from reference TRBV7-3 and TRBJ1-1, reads GAGVSQTPSNKVTEKGKYVELRCDPISGHTALYWYRQSLGQGPEFLIYFQGTGAADDSGLPNDRFFAVRPEGSVSTLKIQRTERGDSAVYLCASSPSSDGSTEAFFGQGTRLTVV.

CDR3 amino acids: CASSPVLNEQFF. DNA of the CDR3: TGCGCCAGCAGCCCCGTTTTGAATGAGCAGTTCTTC. J is TRBJ2-1 and V is TRBV5-1, with D unresolved. The germline V and J ends were trimmed by 4 bases and 7 bases, with 9 bases remaining between them. This CDR3 is built from 12 residues. Germline lookup yields CDR1 SGHRS and CDR2 YFSETQ.

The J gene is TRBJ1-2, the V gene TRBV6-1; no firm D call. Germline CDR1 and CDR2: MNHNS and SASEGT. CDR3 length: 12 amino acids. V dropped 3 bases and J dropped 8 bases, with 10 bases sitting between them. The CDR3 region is CASSDNSVGYTF. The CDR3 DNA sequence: TGTGCCAGCAGTGACAACAGTGTAGGCTACACCTTC.

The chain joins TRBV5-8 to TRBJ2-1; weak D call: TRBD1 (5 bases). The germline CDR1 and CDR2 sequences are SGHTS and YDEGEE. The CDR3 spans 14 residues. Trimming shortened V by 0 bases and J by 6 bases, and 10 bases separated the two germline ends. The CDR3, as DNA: TGTGCCAGCAGCTTGGCCGGACACGTCAATGAGCAGTTCTTC. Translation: CASSLAGHVNEQFF.

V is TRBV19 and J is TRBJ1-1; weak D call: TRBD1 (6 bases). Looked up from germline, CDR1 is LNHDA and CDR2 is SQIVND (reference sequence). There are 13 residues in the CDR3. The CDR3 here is CAVRGADFTEAFF. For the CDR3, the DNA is TGTGCAGTACGGGGGGCGGATTTCACTGAAGCTTTCTTT.

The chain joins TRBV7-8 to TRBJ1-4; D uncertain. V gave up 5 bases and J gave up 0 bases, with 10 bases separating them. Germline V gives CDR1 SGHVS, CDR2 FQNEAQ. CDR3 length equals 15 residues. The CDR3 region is CASSPTAATNEKLFF. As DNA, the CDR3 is TGTGCCAGCAGCCCCACTGCGGCAACTAATGAAAAACTGTTTTTT.

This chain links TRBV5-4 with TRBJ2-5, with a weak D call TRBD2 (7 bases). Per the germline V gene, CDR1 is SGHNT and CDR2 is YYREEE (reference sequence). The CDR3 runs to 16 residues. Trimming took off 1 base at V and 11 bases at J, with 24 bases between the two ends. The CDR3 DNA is TGTGCCAGCAGCTTGTTCATTCGGGGGGCCGGGGAAGAGCAGTACTTC. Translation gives CASSLFIRGAGEEQYF.

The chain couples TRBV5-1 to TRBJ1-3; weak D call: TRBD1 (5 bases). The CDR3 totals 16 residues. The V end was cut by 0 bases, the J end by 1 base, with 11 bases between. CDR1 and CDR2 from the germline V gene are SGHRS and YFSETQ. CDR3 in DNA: TGCGCCAGCAGCTTGGCGGGGGGAGCTTCTGGAAACACCATATATTTT. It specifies CASSLAGGASGNTIYF.

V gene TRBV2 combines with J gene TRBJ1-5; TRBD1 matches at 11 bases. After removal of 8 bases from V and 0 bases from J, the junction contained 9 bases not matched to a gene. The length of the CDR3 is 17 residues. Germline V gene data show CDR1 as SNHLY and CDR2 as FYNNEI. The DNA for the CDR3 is TGTGCCAGCGGGGGGACAGGGGGACCTTATAGCAATCAGCCCCAGCATTTT. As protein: CASGGTGGPYSNQPQHF. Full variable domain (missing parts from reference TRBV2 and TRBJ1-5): EPEVTQTPSHQVTQMGQEVILRCVPISNHLYFYWYRQILGQKVEFLVSFYNNEISEKSEIFDDQFSVERPDGSNFTLKIRSTKLEDSAMYFCASGGTGGPYSNQPQHFGDGTRLSIL.

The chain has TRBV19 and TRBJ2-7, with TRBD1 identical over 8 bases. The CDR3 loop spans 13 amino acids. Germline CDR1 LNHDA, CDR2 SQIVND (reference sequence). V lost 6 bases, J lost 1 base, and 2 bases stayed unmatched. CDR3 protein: CASSTGGSYEQYF. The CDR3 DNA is TGTGCCAGTAGCACAGGGGGTTCCTACGAGCAGTACTTC.

The CDR3 loop is CASSQGQTNSGNTIYF. The DNA for the CDR3 is TGTGCCAGCAGTCAGGGACAGACGAACTCTGGAAACACCATATATTTT. This chain uses TRBV7-9 with TRBJ1-3; TRBD1 aligns across 7 bases. The CDR3 extends over 16 amino acids. With V trimmed by 6 bases and J by 0 bases, 8 bases remained unmatched. The V gene's germline CDR1 is SEHNR and CDR2 FQNEAQ (reference sequence).

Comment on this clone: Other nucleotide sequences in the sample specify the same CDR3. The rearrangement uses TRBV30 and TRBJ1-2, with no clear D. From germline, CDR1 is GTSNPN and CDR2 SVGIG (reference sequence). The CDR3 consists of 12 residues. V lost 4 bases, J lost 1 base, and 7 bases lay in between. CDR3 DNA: TGTGCCTGGATACGCAGTAACTATGGCTACACCTTC. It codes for CAWIRSNYGYTF.

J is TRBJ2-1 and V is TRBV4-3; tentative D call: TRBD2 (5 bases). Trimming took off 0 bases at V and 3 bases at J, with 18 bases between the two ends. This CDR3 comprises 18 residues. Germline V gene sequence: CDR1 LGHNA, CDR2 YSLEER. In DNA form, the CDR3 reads TGCGCCAGCAGCCAAGATCCCGGCGGGCTAGTGGGCTACAATGAGCAGTTCTTC. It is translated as CASSQDPGGLVGYNEQFF.

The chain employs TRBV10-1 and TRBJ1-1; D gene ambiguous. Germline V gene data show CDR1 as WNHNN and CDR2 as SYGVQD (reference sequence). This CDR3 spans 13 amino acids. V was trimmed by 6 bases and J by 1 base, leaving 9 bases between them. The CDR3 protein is CASSQTGNTEAFF. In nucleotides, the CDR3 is TGCGCCAGCAGCCAGACGGGGAACACTGAAGCTTTCTTT.

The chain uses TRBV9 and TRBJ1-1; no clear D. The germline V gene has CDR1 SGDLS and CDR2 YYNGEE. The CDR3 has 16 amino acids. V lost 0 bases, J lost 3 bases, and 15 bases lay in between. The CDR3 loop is CASSVDWAERDTEAFF. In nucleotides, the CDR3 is TGTGCCAGCAGCGTAGATTGGGCAGAGCGGGACACTGAAGCTTTCTTT. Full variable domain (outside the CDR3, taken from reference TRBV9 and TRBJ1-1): DSGVTQTPKHLITATGQRVTLRCSPRSGDLSVYWYQQSLDQGLQFLIQYYNGEERAKGNILERFSAQQFPDLHSELNLSSLELGDSALYFCASSVDWAERDTEAFFGQGTRLTVV.

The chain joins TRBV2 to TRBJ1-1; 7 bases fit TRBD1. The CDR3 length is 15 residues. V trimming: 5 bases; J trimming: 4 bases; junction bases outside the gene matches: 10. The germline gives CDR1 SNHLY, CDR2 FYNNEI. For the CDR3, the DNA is TGTGCCAGCAGTTACAGGGGTATAGGTGGCACTGAAGCTTTCTTT. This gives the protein CASSYRGIGGTEAFF.

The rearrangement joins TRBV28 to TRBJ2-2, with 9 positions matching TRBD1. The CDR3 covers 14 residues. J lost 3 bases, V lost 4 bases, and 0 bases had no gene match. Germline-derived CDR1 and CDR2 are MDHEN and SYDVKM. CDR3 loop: CASSWTGDTGELFF. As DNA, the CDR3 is TGTGCCAGCAGTTGGACAGGGGACACCGGGGAGCTGTTTTTT.

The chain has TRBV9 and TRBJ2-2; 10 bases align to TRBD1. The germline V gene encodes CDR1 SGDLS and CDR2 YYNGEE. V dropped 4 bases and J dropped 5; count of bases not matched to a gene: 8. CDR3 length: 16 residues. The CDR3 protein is CASSPRDRGFTGELFF. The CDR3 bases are TGTGCCAGCAGCCCCCGGGACAGGGGATTTACCGGGGAGCTGTTTTTT.

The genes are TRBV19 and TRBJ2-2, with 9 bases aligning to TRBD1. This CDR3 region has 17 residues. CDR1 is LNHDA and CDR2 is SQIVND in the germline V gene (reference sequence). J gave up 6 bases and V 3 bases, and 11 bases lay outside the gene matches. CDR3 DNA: TGTGCCAGTAGTATGGGGACCGGGACAGGGAGGGCCGGGGAGCTGTTTTTT. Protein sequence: CASSMGTGTGRAGELFF.

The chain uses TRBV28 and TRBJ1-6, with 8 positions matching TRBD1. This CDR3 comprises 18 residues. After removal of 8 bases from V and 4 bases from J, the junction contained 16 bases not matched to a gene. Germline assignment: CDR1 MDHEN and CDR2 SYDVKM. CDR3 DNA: TGTGCCAGCGCCGACTTCGGACAGGGCATTTCTTATAATTCACCCCTCCACTTT. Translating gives CASADFGQGISYNSPLHF.